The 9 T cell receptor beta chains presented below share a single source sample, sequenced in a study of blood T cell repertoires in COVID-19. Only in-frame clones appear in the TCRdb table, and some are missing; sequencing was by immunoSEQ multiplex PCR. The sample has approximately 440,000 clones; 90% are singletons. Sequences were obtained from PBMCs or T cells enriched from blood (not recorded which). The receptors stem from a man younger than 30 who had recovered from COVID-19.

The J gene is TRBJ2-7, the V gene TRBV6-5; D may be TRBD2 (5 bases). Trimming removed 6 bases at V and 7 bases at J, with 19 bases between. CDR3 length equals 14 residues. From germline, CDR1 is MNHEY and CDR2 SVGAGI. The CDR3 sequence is CASSPRFRSGEQYF. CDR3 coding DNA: TGTGCCAGCAGCCCCCGTTTTAGATCGGGGGAGCAGTACTTC.

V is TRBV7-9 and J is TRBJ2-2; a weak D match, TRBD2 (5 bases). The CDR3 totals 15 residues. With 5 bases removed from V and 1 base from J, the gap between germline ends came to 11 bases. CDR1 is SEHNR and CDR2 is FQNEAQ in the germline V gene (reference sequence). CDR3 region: CASSKDGVNTGELFF. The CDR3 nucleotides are TGTGCCAGCAGCAAAGACGGGGTGAACACCGGGGAGCTGTTTTTT. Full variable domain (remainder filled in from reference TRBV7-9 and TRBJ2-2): DTGVSQNPRHKITKRGQNVTFRCDPISEHNRLYWYRQTLGQGPEFLTYFQNEAQLEKSRLLSDRFSAERPKGSFSTLEIQRTEQGDSAMYLCASSKDGVNTGELFFGEGSRLTVL.

CDR3 sequence reads: CASSSGTGASPLHF. CDR3 bases: TGTGCCAGCAGCTCAGGCACAGGGGCTTCACCCCTCCACTTT. The chain recombines TRBV11-2 with TRBJ1-6; 7 nucleotides line up with TRBD1. This CDR3 comprises 14 residues. Germline CDR1 SGHAT, CDR2 FQNNGV. Trimming removed 4 bases from V and 9 bases from J; junction bases left unmatched: 6.

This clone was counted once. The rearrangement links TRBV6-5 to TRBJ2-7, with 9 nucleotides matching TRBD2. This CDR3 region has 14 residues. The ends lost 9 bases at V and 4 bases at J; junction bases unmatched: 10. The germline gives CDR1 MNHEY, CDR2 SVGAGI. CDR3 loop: CASSVSGRQYEQYF. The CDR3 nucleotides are TGTGCCAGTTCTGTTAGCGGGAGACAATACGAGCAGTACTTC.

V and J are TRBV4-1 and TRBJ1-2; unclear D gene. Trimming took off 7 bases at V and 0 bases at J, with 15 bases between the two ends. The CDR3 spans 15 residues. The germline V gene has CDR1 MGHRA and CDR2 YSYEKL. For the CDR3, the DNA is TGCGCCAGCACCCTCCTAATCCGTTCTAACTATGGCTACACCTTC. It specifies CASTLLIRSNYGYTF.

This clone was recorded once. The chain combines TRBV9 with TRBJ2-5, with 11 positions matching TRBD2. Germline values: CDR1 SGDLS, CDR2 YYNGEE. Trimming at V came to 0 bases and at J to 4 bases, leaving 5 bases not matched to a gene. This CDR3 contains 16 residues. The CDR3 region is CASSVAASGRRETQYF. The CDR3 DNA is TGTGCCAGCAGCGTAGCGGCTAGCGGGAGGAGAGAGACCCAGTACTTC.

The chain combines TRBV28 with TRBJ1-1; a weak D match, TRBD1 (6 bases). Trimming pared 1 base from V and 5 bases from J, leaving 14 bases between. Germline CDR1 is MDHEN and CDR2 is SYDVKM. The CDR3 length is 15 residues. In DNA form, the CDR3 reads TGTGCCAGCAGTTTATCGTCCGCAGGGGTTACTGAAGCTTTCTTT. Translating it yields CASSLSSAGVTEAFF.

CDR3 amino acids: CASSPRRLGDEQYF. The DNA of the CDR3 is TGTGCCAGCAGCCCACGACGCCTGGGAGACGAGCAGTACTTC. V usage is TRBV9 and J usage is TRBJ2-7, with D possibly TRBD2 on 5 matching bases. This CDR3 contains 14 residues. Looked up from germline, CDR1 is SGDLS and CDR2 is YYNGEE. Trimming shortened V by 4 bases and J by 5 bases, and 16 bases separated the two germline ends.

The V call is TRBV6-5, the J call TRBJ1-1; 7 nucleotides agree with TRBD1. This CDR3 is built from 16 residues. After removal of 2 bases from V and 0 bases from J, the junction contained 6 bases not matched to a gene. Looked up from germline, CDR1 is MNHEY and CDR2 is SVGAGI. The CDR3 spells CASSYAGQHMNTEAFF. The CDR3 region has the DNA TGTGCCAGCAGTTACGCGGGACAGCACATGAACACTGAAGCTTTCTTT.